The 30 T cell receptor beta chains presented below share a single source sample, sequenced in a study of blood T cell repertoires in COVID-19. Generated by immunoSEQ multiplex PCR, the TCRdb table keeps only in-frame clones and is missing some. The sample carries just under 350,000 clones, more than 70% recorded once. The sample comprised peripheral blood. The receptors come from a man aged 25-40 years with active or convalescent COVID-19.

The gene calls are TRBV7-6 and TRBJ2-1; 7 nucleotides line up with TRBD1. This CDR3 is 16 amino acids long. Per the germline V gene, CDR1 is SGHVS and CDR2 is FNYEAQ. With V trimmed by 4 bases and J by 1 base, 7 bases remained unmatched. The DNA for the CDR3 is TGTGCCAGCAGCTCCCCTGGACAGGCTTCCTACAATGAGCAGTTCTTC. It is translated as CASSSPGQASYNEQFF.

This chain joins TRBV19 and TRBJ2-7, with 8 positions matching TRBD2. Germline CDR1 is LNHDA and CDR2 is SQIVND (reference sequence). The CDR3 runs 14 residues. Losses at the gene ends were 3 bases for V and 5 bases for J; bases not matched to a gene: 6. The CDR3 nucleotides are TGTGCCAGTAGTATGCAGCGGGAGTTTAACGAGCAGTACTTC. Its translation: CASSMQREFNEQYF.

The chain uses TRBV14 and TRBJ1-4; unclear D gene. Trimming pared 2 bases from V and 8 bases from J, leaving 6 bases between. This CDR3 spans 12 amino acids. Germline values: CDR1 SGHDN, CDR2 FVKESK. The CDR3 spells CASSQREEKLFF. The CDR3 DNA sequence: TGTGCCAGCAGCCAAAGGGAGGAAAAACTGTTTTTT.

The rearrangement joins TRBV11-2 to TRBJ1-2, with 10 bases fitting TRBD1. This CDR3 is built from 14 residues. Trimming removed 4 bases from V and 4 bases from J; junction bases left unmatched: 3. From germline, CDR1 is SGHAT and CDR2 FQNNGV. CDR3 in DNA: TGTGCCAGCAGCTCGACAGGGGGCACCTATGGCTACACCTTC. Its translation: CASSSTGGTYGYTF. The full variable domain, with the rest looked up from reference TRBV11-2 and TRBJ1-2, is EAGVAQSPRYKIIEKRQSVAFWCNPISGHATLYWYQQILGQGPKLLIQFQNNGVVDDSQLPKDRFSAERLKGVDSTLKIQPAKLEDSAVYLCASSSTGGTYGYTFGSGTRLTVV.

This clone was detected only once. The genes are TRBV7-3 and TRBJ2-2, with 13 nucleotides matching TRBD2. This CDR3 contains 18 residues. The V and J ends lost 6 bases and 1 base, in that order; junction bases with no gene match: 8. The germline V gene has CDR1 SGHTA and CDR2 FQGTGA. CDR3 sequence: CASSTGLAGARNTGELFF. The CDR3 bases are TGTGCCAGCAGTACTGGACTAGCGGGGGCGCGGAACACCGGGGAGCTGTTTTTT.

This chain joins TRBV9 and TRBJ2-3; D uncertain. The CDR3 sequence is 13 residues long. Trimming cost V 1 base and J 2 bases, with 5 bases left between them. The germline gives CDR1 SGDLS, CDR2 YYNGEE. The CDR3 sequence is CASSVQITDTQYF. DNA of the CDR3: TGTGCCAGCAGCGTACAGATCACAGATACGCAGTATTTT.

V is TRBV7-9 and J is TRBJ1-4; a possible D gene is TRBD1 (6 bases). There are 14 residues in the CDR3. Trimming cost V 5 bases and J 7 bases, with 14 bases left between them. CDR1 and CDR2 from the germline V gene are SEHNR and FQNEAQ (reference sequence). As DNA, the CDR3 is TGTGCCAGCAGCCTACAGGGTGAAGTTGAAAAACTGTTTTTT. Its protein product is CASSLQGEVEKLFF.

The rearrangement links TRBV28 to TRBJ1-2; D gene uncertain. Trimming cost V 5 bases and J 4 bases, with 14 bases left between them. Germline loops: CDR1 MDHEN, CDR2 SYDVKM. The CDR3 has 14 amino acids. The CDR3 loop is CASSPPGSPYGYTF. The CDR3 DNA follows: TGTGCCAGCAGTCCCCCCGGGTCTCCCTATGGCTACACCTTC.

The chain recombines TRBV6-5 with TRBJ2-2; D ambiguous. V gave up 10 bases and J gave up 6 bases, with 12 bases separating them. CDR1 and CDR2 from the germline V gene are MNHEY and SVGAGI. CDR3 length: 12 residues. The chain's CDR3 is CATYLFSGELFF. In DNA, the CDR3 is TGTGCCACTTACTTGTTCTCCGGGGAGCTGTTTTTT.

Only one count was recorded for this clone. This sequence joins TRBV14 and TRBJ2-7; TRBD1 matches at 9 bases. CDR3 size: 15 residues. Germline trimming cut 3 bases from V and 4 bases from J; bases unmatched to any gene: 7. The germline V gene has CDR1 SGHDN and CDR2 FVKESK. CDR3 in amino acids: CASSHLGTGRYEQYF. The CDR3 DNA sequence: TGTGCCAGCAGCCACCTTGGGACAGGGAGGTACGAGCAGTACTTC.

In nucleotides, the CDR3 is TGTGCCAGCAGTGCGAGCGGCCCCTACAATGAGCAGTTCTTC. Its protein is CASSASGPYNEQFF. The V call is TRBV25-1, the J call TRBJ2-1, with D possibly TRBD2 on 5 matching bases. Germline CDR1 reads MGHDK; CDR2 reads SYGVNS. The CDR3 spans 14 residues. V lost 4 bases, J lost 2 bases, and 9 bases lay in between. The whole variable domain, remainder taken from reference TRBV25-1 and TRBJ2-1, is EADIYQTPRYLVIGTGKKITLECSQTMGHDKMYWYQQDPGMELHLIHYSYGVNSTEKGDLSSESTVSRIRTEHFPLTLESARPSHTSQYLCASSASGPYNEQFFGPGTRLTVL.

This clone appeared once. The chain is built from TRBV7-2 and TRBJ2-7; no clear D gene. The germline CDR1 and CDR2 sequences are SGHTA and FQGNSA. The CDR3 is 13 residues long. V was pared by 3 bases and J by 5 bases, with 11 bases between. The CDR3 DNA follows: TGTGCCAGCAGCTTCAACCCCCGCGACGAGCAGTACTTC. It translates to CASSFNPRDEQYF.

The chain carries TRBV7-6 and TRBJ1-2, with 7 bases aligning to TRBD1. The ends lost 5 bases at V and 2 bases at J; junction bases unmatched: 2. In germline, CDR1 is SGHVS, CDR2 FNYEAQ. CDR3 length: 13 amino acids. CDR3 sequence reads: CASSPGQNYGYTF. The CDR3 region has the DNA TGTGCCAGCAGCCCGGGACAGAACTATGGCTACACCTTC.

V and J are TRBV18 and TRBJ1-5, with no clear D. CDR1 is KGHSH and CDR2 is LQKENI in the germline V gene. The CDR3 extends over 14 amino acids. Trimming took off 6 bases at V and 7 bases at J, with 16 bases between the two ends. In DNA form, the CDR3 reads TGTGCCAGCTCTCCCGGAGGATCAGGACAGCCCCAGCATTTT. Its translation is CASSPGGSGQPQHF.

The chain recombines TRBV2 with TRBJ2-2; D gene unclear. The ends were cut back, 10 bases at V and 5 bases at J, with 8 bases in the middle. Germline V CDR1 and CDR2: SNHLY, FYNNEI. The length of the CDR3 is 11 residues. CDR3 amino acids: CAIRTTGELFF. The DNA of the CDR3 is TGTGCCATCAGAACTACCGGGGAGCTGTTTTTT.

This chain connects TRBV4-3 to TRBJ2-1; 9 bases are shared with TRBD1. This CDR3 has 17 amino acids. Germline values: CDR1 LGHNA, CDR2 YSLEER. V shed 4 bases and J 7 bases; nucleotides not matched to a gene: 14. The CDR3 nucleotides read TGCGCCAGCAGCCGAGTTCCGGGACAGGGTATCCGGAATGAGCAGTTCTTC. Translated, it gives CASSRVPGQGIRNEQFF.

The chain links TRBV11-2 to TRBJ2-3; possible D gene TRBD2, 5 bases. V shed 7 bases and J shed 2 bases, with 19 bases lying between them. Germline lookup yields CDR1 SGHAT and CDR2 FQNNGV. The CDR3 loop spans 16 amino acids. The CDR3 is CASTLGIQPYTDTQYF. In DNA form, the CDR3 reads TGTGCCAGCACCCTCGGGATCCAACCCTACACAGATACGCAGTATTTT.

The CDR3 sequence is CAISPDRVSYNEQFF. The CDR3 DNA sequence: TGTGCCATCAGCCCAGACAGGGTCTCCTACAATGAGCAGTTCTTC. The chain combines TRBV10-3 with TRBJ2-1; 7 bases line up with TRBD1. The CDR3 totals 15 residues. The germline V gene has CDR1 ENHRY and CDR2 SYGVKD. With 6 bases clipped from V and 0 bases from J, the junction kept 5 bases outside the gene matches.

The rearrangement joins TRBV12-3 or TRBV12-4 to TRBJ2-5, with D possibly being TRBD2 (5 bases). This CDR3 spans 13 amino acids. V gave up 3 bases and J gave up 5 bases, with 10 bases separating them. The CDR3 loop reads CASSFQAVETQYF. The CDR3 DNA reads TGTGCCAGCAGTTTCCAAGCGGTGGAGACCCAGTACTTC.

The V and J genes are TRBV5-1 and TRBJ2-1; 15 nucleotides match TRBD2. The CDR3 extends over 14 amino acids. Germline lookup yields CDR1 SGHRS and CDR2 YFSETQ. V lost 7 bases, J lost 8 bases, and 4 bases stayed unmatched. Written as DNA, the CDR3 is TGCGCCAGCTCCGGGACTAGCGGGAGGTATGAGCAGTTCTTC. This encodes CASSGTSGRYEQFF.

The table lists this clone with a few counts. This chain connects TRBV7-9 to TRBJ2-3; no definite D call. The CDR3 is 12 residues long. V gave up 4 bases and J gave up 5 bases, with 7 bases separating them. Germline loops: CDR1 SEHNR, CDR2 FQNEAQ (reference sequence). The CDR3: CASSSTRDTQYF. The DNA for the CDR3 is TGTGCCAGCAGCTCCACTCGAGATACGCAGTATTTT. Full variable domain (outside the CDR3, taken from reference TRBV7-9 and TRBJ2-3): DTGVSQNPRHKITKRGQNVTFRCDPISEHNRLYWYRQTLGQGPEFLTYFQNEAQLEKSRLLSDRFSAERPKGSFSTLEIQRTEQGDSAMYLCASSSTRDTQYFGPGTRLTVL.

The V gene is TRBV19, the J gene TRBJ2-2; 11 bases align to TRBD2. After removal of 4 bases from V and 6 bases from J, the junction contained 7 bases not matched to a gene. This CDR3 contains 16 residues. Germline V gene lookup returns CDR1 LNHDA and CDR2 SQIVND (reference sequence). For the CDR3, the DNA is TGTGCCAGTAGTACCCAACTAGCGGGGGCCTCCGGGGAGCTGTTTTTT. It encodes CASSTQLAGASGELFF.

The J gene is TRBJ2-1, the V gene TRBV11-3; tentative D call: TRBD2 (6 bases). Germline V gene lookup returns CDR1 SGHNT and CDR2 YENEEA. There are 13 residues in the CDR3. Trimming took 1 base from V and 7 from J, leaving 8 bases between them. The CDR3 protein is CASSLARDNEQFF. Written as DNA, the CDR3 is TGTGCCAGCAGCTTAGCGCGGGATAATGAGCAGTTCTTC.

Here the CDR3 reads CASSFSGGRSNYGYTF. The CDR3 nucleotides are TGTGCCAGCAGTTTTTCAGGGGGCCGCTCTAACTATGGCTACACCTTC. The chain employs TRBV11-3 and TRBJ1-2; 8 bases align to TRBD1. CDR3 length: 16 residues. CDR1 is SGHNT and CDR2 is YENEEA in the germline V gene. The junction had 9 bases not matched to a gene; V was cut back by 6 bases and J by 0 bases. Drawing the rest from reference TRBV11-3 and TRBJ1-2, the complete variable domain is EAGVVQSPRYKIIEKKQPVAFWCNPISGHNTLYWYLQNLGQGPELLIRYENEEAVDDSQLPKDRFSAERLKGVDSTLKIQPAELGDSAVYLCASSFSGGRSNYGYTFGSGTRLTVV.

On this clone itself: Its ends do not fully match the called genes, so a read error is possible. The CDR3 protein is CASSSERAPYNEQFF. The CDR3 nucleotides read TGTGCCAGCAGCTCCGAGCGGGCCCCTTACAATGAGCAATTCTTC. The chain employs TRBV7-3 and TRBJ2-1; a weak D match, TRBD2 (6 bases). CDR3 length equals 15 residues. CDR1 and CDR2 (germline): SGHTA, FQGTGA.

The rearrangement uses TRBV12-3 or TRBV12-4 and TRBJ1-4, with D unresolved. Trimming shortened V by 6 bases and J by 7 bases, and 6 bases separated the two germline ends. CDR3 length: 11 amino acids. The CDR3 here is CASSVSEKLFF. The CDR3 DNA follows: TGTGCCAGCAGCGTTTCTGAAAAACTGTTTTTT.

The chain recombines TRBV28 with TRBJ1-5, with TRBD1 matching 9 bases. The junction had 7 bases not matched to a gene; V was cut back by 6 bases and J by 4 bases. CDR1 and CDR2 from the germline V gene are MDHEN and SYDVKM. This CDR3 is 15 amino acids long. In DNA form, the CDR3 reads TGTGCCAGCAGCCCCGACAGGGGGACAAATCAGCCCCAGCATTTT. It codes for CASSPDRGTNQPQHF.

The rearrangement uses TRBV11-3 and TRBJ2-1; possibly TRBD1 for D (5 bases). Per germline, CDR1 SGHNT and CDR2 YENEEA. The germline V and J ends were trimmed by 5 bases and 4 bases, with 15 bases remaining between them. The CDR3 runs to 15 residues. The DNA for the CDR3 is TGTGCCAGCAGCGCGAGCCCCGACAGTTACAATGAGCAGTTCTTC. As protein: CASSASPDSYNEQFF.

The rearrangement joins TRBV7-9 to TRBJ2-7; TRBD2 aligns across 7 bases. With V trimmed by 4 bases and J by 7 bases, 7 bases remained unmatched. Germline CDR1 is SEHNR and CDR2 is FQNEAQ (reference sequence). CDR3 length: 13 amino acids. Written as DNA, the CDR3 is TGTGCCAGCAGCTCCAGCGGGGTGCGGGAGCAGTACTTC. Its translation: CASSSSGVREQYF.

This clone was counted between two and nine times. The chain couples TRBV2 to TRBJ2-5; 7 bases are a match to TRBD2. The germline V gene encodes CDR1 SNHLY and CDR2 FYNNEI. The CDR3 runs 13 residues. Trimming took 6 bases from V and 2 from J; bases not matched to a gene: 3. The CDR3 here is CASRRTSQETQYF. For the CDR3, the DNA is TGTGCCAGCAGGAGGACTAGTCAAGAGACCCAGTACTTC.